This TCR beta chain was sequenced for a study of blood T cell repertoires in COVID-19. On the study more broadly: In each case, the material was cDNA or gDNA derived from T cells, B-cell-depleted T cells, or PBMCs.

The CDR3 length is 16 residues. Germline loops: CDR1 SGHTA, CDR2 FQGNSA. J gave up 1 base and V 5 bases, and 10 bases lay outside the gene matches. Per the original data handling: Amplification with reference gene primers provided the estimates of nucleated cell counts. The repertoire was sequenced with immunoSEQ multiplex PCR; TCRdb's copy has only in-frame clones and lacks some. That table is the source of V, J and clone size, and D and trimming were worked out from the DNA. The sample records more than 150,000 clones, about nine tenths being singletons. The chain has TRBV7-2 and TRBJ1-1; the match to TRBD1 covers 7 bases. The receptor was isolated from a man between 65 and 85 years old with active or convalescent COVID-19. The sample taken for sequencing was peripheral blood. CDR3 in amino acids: CASSPLGGTANTEAFF. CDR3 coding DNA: TGTGCCAGCAGCCCCCTGGGTGGGACAGCGAACACTGAAGCTTTCTTT.